This TCR beta chain was captured by sequencing in a study of blood T cell repertoires in COVID-19 (dated by TCRdb to the early 2020s). As for the study more broadly: The collaborator samples originated in the United States, Italy and Spain and spanned the acute and convalescent phases of COVID-19. The prospective study material was composed of cDNA or gDNA derived from T cells, B-cell-depleted T cells, or PBMCs. The dataset comprised deeply sampled blood TCRbeta repertoires from subjects exposed to, actively infected with, or recovered from COVID-19. The repertoires were made available in a free public database intended to serve as a resource for research on the immune response to SARS-CoV-2. The samples were drawn from the first 160 participants of the ongoing ImmuneRACE study and from 950 to 1,500 subjects provided by 6 global collaborators. Sample metadata almost always included a de-identified subject ID, COVID-19 status, age in years and sex. Where HLA class I and class II types were available, the types were taken from metadata supplied by the sample provider, not from assay-based typing. Results and caveats for the whole study, not just this receptor: The amount of clinical and demographic metadata varied by source and participant and was provided uncurated.

A second Seattle source provided samples from volunteer blood donors who had recovered from COVID-19. Whole blood was collected in K2EDTA tubes by collaborating institutions according to the institutions' own protocols. For TCRbeta analysis, collaborators shipped samples in one of three forms: frozen whole blood, isolated PBMCs, or DNA extracted from either of those sample types. TCRbeta CDR3 regions were amplified from genomic DNA by means of the immunoSEQ Assay, a bias-controlled multiplex PCR. Per the authors' processing: Within the assay, amplification of reference gene primers was used to estimate how many nucleated cells each sample contained. Sequence reads were collapsed and filtered to measure the absolute abundance of every unique TCRbeta CDR3 rearrangement. For each sample, productive Simpson clonality was calculated as the square root of Simpson's diversity index over productive rearrangements. TCRdb retrieved this table from immuneACCESS and kept in-frame rearrangements only. Not all clones are present; in checked studies, unresolved V genes account for under half, and no reason is known for the remainder. The DNA was the basis for D and trimming; V, J and clone size are from that table. A total of about 240,000 clones appear in this sample, approximately 90% of them only once. The ten largest account for around 0.99% of the sample.

Turning to this clone: Its antigen specificity is not known. It has no much larger one-base neighbor in the sample; base qualities were not kept.

At the junction V is shortened by 3 bases and J by 3 bases; bases outside the gene matches: 1. Looking up the germline V gene (reference sequence) yields CDR1 LNHNV and CDR2 YYDKDF. The CDR3, from cysteine to phenylalanine, totals 15 residues. Just the 45-base CDR3 DNA is kept, in frame starting at base 1. The rearranged segments are TRBV15 and TRBJ1-6; 8 bases in the junction line up with TRBD1. Source material: peripheral blood. The origin of this receptor is a woman in her thirties or forties who had recovered from COVID-19. This receptor carries the CDR3 CATSRDRDYNSPLHF. The nucleotide sequence reads as follows: TGTGCCACCAGCAGGGACAGGGACTATAATTCACCCCTCCACTTT.